This entry lists 19 T cell receptor beta chains sequenced from one sample in a study of T-cell reconstitution after alpha-beta-depleted transplantation in children. Preparation of the TCRbeta library was carried out with unique molecular identifiers. Via MiXCR, TCRdb re-called the PCR reads, giving one row per CDR3 protein. The sample has roughly 570,000 distinct CDR3 sequences, approximately 30% seen once. The sample here was PBMCs, taken before TCRalphabeta/CD19-depleted stem cell transplant. The receptors were gathered from a boy in the first two years of life with Wiskott-Aldrich syndrome, due to receive a stem cell transplant.

The chain uses TRBV12-3 or TRBV12-4 and TRBJ2-2; 8 bases are shared with TRBD2. The CDR3 has 17 residues. The V gene end was trimmed by 3 bases and the J gene end by 1 base; junction bases not matched to a gene: 7. The CDR3 protein is CASSFPGSGVNTGELFF. The DNA for the CDR3 is TGTGCCAGCAGTTTTCCGGGTAGCGGGGTGAACACCGGGGAGCTGTTTTTT.

The rearrangement links TRBV20-1 to TRBJ2-3; tentatively, D is TRBD1 or TRBD2 (5 bases each). In germline, CDR1 is DFQATT, CDR2 SNEGSKA (reference sequence). V was clipped by 5 bases and J by 7 bases, with 19 bases between them. The CDR3 runs to 14 residues. The CDR3 spells CSAGDPPTPHTQYF. The CDR3 DNA reads as TGCAGTGCTGGGGACCCTCCAACTCCTCATACGCAGTATTTT.

This clonotype was detected a few times. The chain combines TRBV7-2 with TRBJ2-4, with D perhaps matching TRBD2 (6 bases). Trimming removed 1 base at V and 9 bases at J, with 10 bases between. The CDR3 contains 13 residues. The germline gives CDR1 SGHTA, CDR2 FQGNSA. CDR3 bases: TGTGCCAGCAGCTTAGTGGAGGGAAGCATTCAGTACTTC. It specifies CASSLVEGSIQYF.

V gene TRBV20-1 combines with J gene TRBJ2-7; 7 nucleotides align to TRBD1. The CDR3 loop spans 13 amino acids. Germline V gene data show CDR1 as DFQATT and CDR2 as SNEGSKA (reference sequence). V shed 3 bases, J shed 2 bases, and the junction held 4 bases outside the gene matches. CDR3 loop: CSASRDRAYEQYF. DNA of the CDR3: TGCAGTGCTAGTCGCGACAGGGCCTACGAGCAGTACTTC.

The chain carries TRBV28 and TRBJ1-2; D not resolved. In germline, CDR1 is MDHEN, CDR2 SYDVKM. V was shortened by 4 bases and J by 3 bases, with 9 bases between the two germline ends. The CDR3 consists of 13 residues. CDR3 residues: CASSSTLHYGYTF. Written as DNA, the CDR3 is TGTGCCAGCAGTTCGACCCTTCACTATGGCTACACCTTC.

The sample holds a few counts of this clonotype. This chain joins TRBV12-3 or TRBV12-4 and TRBJ1-5; D ambiguous. V lost 3 bases, J lost 3 bases, and 12 bases lay in between. This CDR3 is built from 15 residues. CDR3 region: CASSFAGSANQPQHF. In DNA, the CDR3 is TGTGCCAGCAGTTTTGCAGGTTCTGCCAATCAGCCCCAGCATTTT.

The J gene is TRBJ2-2, the V gene TRBV7-9; maybe TRBD2 (6 bases). The length of the CDR3 is 15 residues. Trimming shortened V by 5 bases and J by 6 bases, and 16 bases separated the two germline ends. Germline V lookup: CDR1 SEHNR, CDR2 FQNEAQ (reference sequence). The CDR3 nucleotides are TGTGCCAGCAGCCGAGGGCCCAGCGGGTCCGGGGAGCTGTTTTTT. Its translation is CASSRGPSGSGELFF.

This clonotype showed up just a few times. The chain has TRBV9 and TRBJ2-7, with D unclear. Trimming pared 3 bases from V and 3 bases from J, leaving 19 bases between. This CDR3 is 16 amino acids long. Germline-derived CDR1 and CDR2 are SGDLS and YYNGEE. CDR3 DNA: TGTGCCAGCAGCGGGAGCCTAAGGCTAAGAGGCTACGAGCAGTACTTC. Encoded protein: CASSGSLRLRGYEQYF.

The table lists this clonotype with a count of one. V and J are TRBV29-1 and TRBJ2-5; perhaps TRBD2 as D (5 bases). The V gene's germline CDR1 is SQVTM and CDR2 ANQGSEA. This CDR3 contains 12 residues. V lost 6 bases, J lost 7 bases, and 15 bases lay in between. In nucleotides, the CDR3 is TGCAGCGTGCCGAGAGGGTTAGGGACCCAGTACTTC. Amino acid sequence: CSVPRGLGTQYF.

This clonotype was counted between two and nine times. The V gene is TRBV12-3 or TRBV12-4, the J gene TRBJ2-1, with D unresolved. V shed 3 bases and J shed 0 bases, with 9 bases lying between them. CDR3 length: 15 amino acids. The CDR3 DNA is TGTGCCAGCAGTTTCGGGCTGAGCTCCTACAATGAGCAGTTCTTC. Encoded protein: CASSFGLSSYNEQFF.

CDR3 loop: CASTEGGSGANVLTF. The CDR3 nucleotides read TGTGCCAGCACCGAGGGGGGCTCTGGGGCCAACGTCCTGACTTTC. The chain combines TRBV11-2 with TRBJ2-6; D is perhaps TRBD1 or TRBD2 (6 bases each). V was cut by 7 bases and J by 0 bases, with 10 bases left in between. The CDR3 contains 15 residues. CDR1 is SGHAT and CDR2 is FQNNGV in the germline V gene. The variable domain in full, completed from reference TRBV11-2 and TRBJ2-6, reads EAGVAQSPRYKIIEKRQSVAFWCNPISGHATLYWYQQILGQGPKLLIQFQNNGVVDDSQLPKDRFSAERLKGVDSTLKIQPAKLEDSAVYLCASTEGGSGANVLTFGAGSRLTVL.

The sample holds a few counts of this clonotype. This rearrangement joins TRBV4-2 to TRBJ1-2; weak D call: TRBD1 (5 bases). The CDR3 covers 16 residues. The germline CDR1 and CDR2 sequences are LGHNA and YNFKEQ. Trimming stripped 6 bases from V and 0 bases from J, with 17 bases between. CDR3 sequence: CASSQTGGPTNYGYTF. In nucleotides, the CDR3 is TGTGCCAGCAGTCAAACCGGGGGACCGACTAACTATGGCTACACCTTC.

This chain connects TRBV12-3 or TRBV12-4 to TRBJ2-6; 8 nucleotides match TRBD1. J lost 2 bases, V lost 5 bases, and 8 bases had no gene match. CDR3 size: 17 residues. Here the CDR3 DNA reads TGTGCCAGCAGTAAAGGACAGGGATTAGCTGGGGCCAACGTCCTGACTTTC. This gives the protein CASSKGQGLAGANVLTF.

The table lists this clonotype with a few counts. The J gene is TRBJ2-5, the V gene TRBV20-1, with D uncertain. The CDR3 is 14 residues long. The germline V gene has CDR1 DFQATT and CDR2 SNEGSKA (reference sequence). The V end lost 5 bases, the J end lost 4 bases, and 17 bases lay between the germline ends. The CDR3 DNA follows: TGCAGTGCTTGTCCGGACCCGGCCGGAGAGACCCAGTACTTC. Translation: CSACPDPAGETQYF.

A few counts support this clonotype. The chain combines TRBV7-8 with TRBJ1-1, with D maybe TRBD1 (5 bases). The V end was cut by 2 bases, the J end by 1 base, with 11 bases between. The CDR3 contains 15 residues. Germline V gene lookup returns CDR1 SGHVS and CDR2 FQNEAQ. The CDR3, as DNA: TGTGCCAGCAGCTTATTAGCAAGGGGGAACACTGAAGCTTTCTTT. This sequence encodes CASSLLARGNTEAFF.

The J gene is TRBJ2-7, the V gene TRBV10-3; no reliable D call. This CDR3 is 11 amino acids long. V lost 5 bases, J lost 5 bases, and 7 bases lay in between. CDR1 ENHRY and CDR2 SYGVKD come from the germline V gene. The CDR3 DNA reads as TGTGCCATCAGTCAGGCAAACGAGCAGTACTTC. It specifies CAISQANEQYF.

There are a few counts of this clonotype. V gene TRBV20-1 combines with J gene TRBJ2-3; 10 bases line up with TRBD2. V lost 4 bases to trimming and J lost 0 bases; unmatched junction nucleotides: 4. CDR1 and CDR2 from the germline V gene are DFQATT and SNEGSKA (reference sequence). The CDR3 covers 15 residues. The CDR3 sequence is CSAIGLAASTDTQYF. The CDR3 nucleotides read TGCAGTGCTATCGGACTAGCGGCTAGCACAGATACGCAGTATTTT.

The rearrangement uses TRBV10-3 and TRBJ2-1, with 8 bases aligning to TRBD2. The germline V gene encodes CDR1 ENHRY and CDR2 SYGVKD. V was pared by 5 bases and J by 5 bases, with 11 bases of the junction left unmatched. The CDR3 totals 16 residues. The CDR3 reads CAISKAGTSINNEQFF. The DNA of the CDR3 is TGTGCCATCAGTAAAGCCGGGACTAGTATCAACAATGAGCAGTTCTTC.

V is TRBV21-1 and J is TRBJ2-5; TRBD1 is the table's D call and was not checked against the DNA. TRBV21-1 is given as a pseudogene. This CDR3 spans 17 amino acids. The CDR3 sequence: CASSNGRSRAAQETQYF. The CDR3 bases are TGTGCCAGCAGCAACGGGCGGTCACGGGCGGCCCAAGAGACCCAGTACTTC.